The clone carrying this TCR beta chain was seen just once. Source study methods: Amplified reference gene primers provided the basis for estimating nucleated cell counts. The table came from immunoSEQ multiplex PCR; TCRdb's copy has only in-frame clones and leaves some out. V and J calls and clone size are copied from that table; D and trimming were computed from the DNA. The data show about 320,000 clones, roughly 90% seen once. The CDR3 covers 11 residues. Trimming took 5 bases from V and 5 from J, leaving 3 bases between them. CDR1 is SGHVS, CDR2 FNYEAQ, per germline. Participants were aged about 18 to 89 years from approximately 24 US areas. This record belongs to a study of blood T cell repertoires in COVID-19.

Sequencing input: PBMCs or T cells enriched from blood (not recorded which). The gene calls are TRBV7-6 and TRBJ2-2; D remains unclear. The source of this sequence is a man aged 60 to 75 who had recovered from COVID-19. The CDR3 DNA follows: TGTGCCAGCAGCCAGACCGGGGAGCTGTTTTTT. Residues: CASSQTGELFF.